This T cell receptor (beta chain) was identified during a study of T cell responses to AZD1222 COVID-19 vaccine (dated by TCRdb to the early 2020s). Background on the whole study: TCR sequencing was performed for fewer than 250 trial participants, of whom some 200 were given two doses of AZD1222 and some 26 were given two doses of MenACWY control vaccine. Trial participants were enrolled by age into 18-55, 56-69 and 70-plus year subgroups, with roughly 160, 29 and 62 TCR-sequenced participants respectively.

Per the germline V gene (reference sequence), GTSNPN is the CDR1 and SVGIG is the CDR2. The CDR3 runs 14 residues from the cysteine to the phenylalanine. Left in the record is the CDR3 DNA by itself, 42 bases read in frame from the first base. At the junction V is shortened by 3 bases and J by 5 bases, with 14 bases in between. For this clone: The clone's antigen remains unknown. One base away there is no much larger clone; base qualities are not given.

The CDR3 regions of human TCRbeta chains were analyzed by immunosequencing. On the study's bioinformatics: Repertoire TCRs were checked for matches against a reference library of SARS-CoV-2-specific TCRs that had been generated using the MIRA antigen-specificity platform. Breadth was defined as the fraction of unique TCRs that were SARS-CoV-2-associated, and depth was defined as the fraction of total T cells that were SARS-CoV-2-associated. Using the MIRA data, each spike-specific TCR was assigned both to the spike region to which the TCR was reactive and to a CD4 or CD8 class. Log10-transformed breadth and depth values were compared by one-way ANOVA with Sidak's multiple comparisons tests. This is the immuneACCESS table as TCRdb keeps it, with only in-frame sequences that have V and J called. A part of the clones is gone; compared with another copy, unresolved V genes explain less than half, and the rest is unexplained. That table furnishes V, J and clone size, whereas the DNA furnished D and trimming. In all, the sample holds about 140,000 clones, and about 86% of those were seen once. The ten largest account for over 4.5% of the sample.

General findings and caveats noted by the study authors: The 56-69-year group was small, and its depth increase did not reach significance, likely because of low power. After two AZD1222 doses, both the breadth and the depth of spike-specific TCRs were significantly higher than at day 0 and than in MenACWY recipients. No day 14 peak-response samples were available, so repertoires were characterized only after the peak T cell response. Most participants were white British and females outnumbered males, and the authors suggested that clonal diversity may have been underestimated. The vaccine-associated CD4 TCRs covered the entire spike protein, and the dominant responses fell in regions 160-218 and 743-854. Conclusions about previously exposed vaccinees are limited, since just a handful of AZD1222 recipients were seropositive for SARS-CoV-2 at baseline. Reportedly, almost half of the unique spike-specific TCRs recognized epitopes lying outside the regions that are mutated in the B.1.351 and B.1.1.7 variants.

Taken with the paper, the label for time point translates to: about 28 days (+/-7) after the second vaccine dose. Because spike-specific TCR depth and breadth did not differ between the two schedules, AZD1222 recipients who got a second dose at roughly 4 weeks were pooled with those who got a second dose at roughly 12 weeks. Samples from vaccinated people were obtained from the UK trials COV001 and COV002, which included a single-blind randomized controlled phase 2/3 trial of AZD1222 (ChAdOx1 nCoV-19) in healthy adults. For TCRbeta chain sequencing, PBMC samples from trial participants were taken at day 0 and at day 28 after the second dose.

The source material was peripheral blood, sampled 28 days after the second AZD1222 dose. The source of this sequence is an adult who received the AZD1222 COVID-19 vaccine. This chain is built from TRBV30 and TRBJ1-5; the D gene is possibly TRBD1, with 5 bases matching. The DNA sequence is given as TGTGCCTGGAGCGCGGGGGAGGCCCATCAGCCCCAGCATTTT. The encoded protein is CAWSAGEAHQPQHF.